This is a list of T cell receptor beta chains from one sample in a study of blood T cell repertoires in COVID-19. Profiling relied on immunoSEQ multiplex PCR, and the TCRdb table lists in-frame clones only, not all of them. The data hold roughly 34,000 clones, with about nine tenths observed a single time. Sequencing used peripheral blood. The receptors come from a man older than 75 with acute or convalescent COVID-19. The CDR3 runs from the conserved cysteine through the conserved F or W. The D gene is left open where the match is weak. Clone size, where shown, is once, few, many, or a class for clones that have expanded.

d_call	v_call	j_call	clone_size	cdr3_length	cdr3_nt	cdr3_aa
-	TRBV19	TRBJ2-7	-	14	TGTGCCAGTAGTATAGGTGAAAGGGGTCCGGAGCAGTACTTC	CASSIGERGPEQYF
TRBD1	TRBV6-5	TRBJ1-1	-	15	TGTGCCAGCAGTTACTCACAGGGGGCTAGGACTGAAGCTTTCTTT	CASSYSQGARTEAFF
-	TRBV6-5	TRBJ2-7	-	15	TGTGCCAGCAGTTACTCGAGCCGTGGAGCCTACGAGCAGTACTTC	CASSYSSRGAYEQYF
-	TRBV7-3	TRBJ1-2	-	16	TGTGCCAGCAGCTTAACTGGGTCCCCTGGAGGTTATGGCTACACCTTC	CASSLTGSPGGYGYTF
TRBD2	TRBV18	TRBJ2-7	-	15	TGTGCCAGCTCATCGGGACTAGCGGGGGGAGGTGAGCAGTACTTC	CASSSGLAGGGEQYF
TRBD2	TRBV3-1/TRBV3-2	TRBJ2-1	-	15	TGTGCCAGCAGCCAGACTAGCGGGGGTCACAATGAGCAGTTCTTC	CASSQTSGGHNEQFF
-	TRBV6-2/TRBV6-3	TRBJ1-2	-	15	TGTGCCAGCAGTACCCCCGCAGGGGATAACTATGGCTACACCTTC	CASSTPAGDNYGYTF
TRBD1	TRBV10-3	TRBJ1-1	-	13	TGTGCCATCAGCGGGACAGCCAACACTGAAGCTTTCTTT	CAISGTANTEAFF
-	TRBV9	TRBJ2-2	-	15	TGTGCCAGCAGCGTCGAACCACAGGGAGCCGGGGAGCTGTTTTTT	CASSVEPQGAGELFF
-	TRBV7-9	TRBJ2-7	-	15	TGTGCCAGCAGCTTAGGGGCACGGGGGTCCCACGAGCAGTACTTC	CASSLGARGSHEQYF
-	TRBV7-2	TRBJ1-5	few	14	TGTGCCAGCAGCTTAGGGCGGTTAATTCAGCCCCAGCATTTT	CASSLGRLIQPQHF
TRBD1	TRBV18	TRBJ2-7	-	15	TGTGCCAGCTCGGAGACAGGGGGCAAGGCCTACGAGCAGTACTTC	CASSETGGKAYEQYF
-	TRBV25-1	TRBJ1-2	-	15	TGTGCCAGCAGAGGGGAGGGGGTCCCCAACTATGGCTACACCTTC	CASRGEGVPNYGYTF
-	TRBV28	TRBJ2-7	-	13	TGTGCCAGCAGTTTATCCCCGGGCTACGAGCAGTACTTC	CASSLSPGYEQYF
TRBD1	TRBV19	TRBJ1-5	-	15	TGTGCCAGTAGCCTCGGACAGGGTCGCAATCAGCCCCAGCATTTT	CASSLGQGRNQPQHF
TRBD1	TRBV25-1	TRBJ1-2	-	15	TGTGCCAGCAGTGCTGCCGGACAGGGGCTCTATGGCTACACCTTC	CASSAAGQGLYGYTF
-	TRBV7-2	TRBJ1-2	-	15	TGTGCCAGCAGCTTAGGGCAGACTTCTAACTATGGCTACACCTTC	CASSLGQTSNYGYTF
-	TRBV5-1	TRBJ1-4	-	14	TGCGCCAGCAGCCCAGGATCGGAGGGGGAAAAACTGTTTTTT	CASSPGSEGEKLFF
TRBD2	TRBV11-2	TRBJ2-1	-	15	TGTGCCAGCAGTCCTAATAGCGGGGTCTACAATGAGCAGTTCTTC	CASSPNSGVYNEQFF
-	TRBV19	TRBJ2-7	-	11	TGTGCCAGTAGCGGCTCCTACGAGCAGTACTTC	CASSGSYEQYF
-	TRBV10-3	TRBJ2-4	-	14	TGTGCCATCAGTCCGGGACAAAGGGAGTACATTCAGTACTTC	CAISPGQREYIQYF
-	TRBV28	TRBJ2-3	-	16	TGTGCCAGCACCCCCGACTCGGGGATTTCCACAGATACGCAGTATTTT	CASTPDSGISTDTQYF
-	TRBV7-2	TRBJ2-3	once	14	TGTGCCAGCAGCTTATTCCATAGTACAGATACGCAGTATTTT	CASSLFHSTDTQYF
-	TRBV2	TRBJ1-6	-	14	TGTGCCAGCAGTGAGACAGTCGCCCATTCACCCCTCCACTTT	CASSETVAHSPLHF
TRBD1	TRBV7-9	TRBJ2-1	-	18	TGTGCCAGCAGCTTAGTAGGGCCCGGGACAGGGGTAGGCAATGAGCAGTTCTTC	CASSLVGPGTGVGNEQFF
-	TRBV25-1	TRBJ1-4	-	14	TGTGCCAGCAAAGACAGAACAACTAATGAAAAACTGTTTTTT	CASKDRTTNEKLFF
-	TRBV10-3	TRBJ1-4	-	13	TGTGCCATCAGTTCCGGACAGCTAGGAGAACTGTTTTTT	CAISSGQLGELFF
TRBD1	TRBV6-1	TRBJ1-1	-	16	TGTGCCAGCAGTGCGATGGACAGGCGACCAGGCACTGAAGCTTTCTTT	CASSAMDRRPGTEAFF
-	TRBV3-1/TRBV3-2	TRBJ2-4	-	13	TGTGCCAGCAGCCAAGAGACTAGGGGCATTCAGTACTTC	CASSQETRGIQYF
-	TRBV29-1	TRBJ2-3	-	10	TGCAGCGTTGAACCCCAAGGGGGGTATTTT	CSVEPQGGYF
TRBD1	TRBV30	TRBJ2-7	-	13	TGTGCCTGGAGAAGGACAGGGGTCTACGAGCAGTACTTC	CAWRRTGVYEQYF
-	TRBV7-9	TRBJ1-2	-	13	TGTGCCAGCAGCTTACAGGAATTGTCTGGCTACACCTTC	CASSLQELSGYTF
TRBD2	TRBV12-3/TRBV12-4	TRBJ2-3	-	13	TGTGCCATTAGCGGGGAGGCCACAGATACGCAGTATTTT	CAISGEATDTQYF
TRBD2	TRBV4-2	TRBJ2-2	few	18	TGTGCCAGCAGCCAAGCTAGCGGGGGGGCACAGAACACCGGGGAGCTGTTTTTT	CASSQASGGAQNTGELFF
TRBD2	TRBV27	TRBJ2-7	-	14	TGTGCCAGCCGACTAGCGGGGGCTATCTACGAGCAGTACTTC	CASRLAGAIYEQYF
TRBD1	TRBV19	TRBJ1-1	-	15	TGTGCCAGTGGTCACCGGGACAGGGGGCGGGCTGAAGCTTTCTTT	CASGHRDRGRAEAFF
-	TRBV6-6	TRBJ1-2	-	15	TGTGCCAGCAGTTACTCGTCAGGGTCTAACTATGGCTACACCTTC	CASSYSSGSNYGYTF
TRBD2	TRBV27	TRBJ2-1	-	16	TGTGCCAGCAGGGCCCTCTTCGCGGGGGGGCCCAATGAGCAGTTCTTC	CASRALFAGGPNEQFF
-	TRBV10-2	TRBJ1-5	-	14	TGCGCCAGCAGTGATCAGGGCCCGAATCAGCCCCAGCATTTT	CASSDQGPNQPQHF
TRBD1	TRBV6-2/TRBV6-3	TRBJ2-7	-	16	TGTGCCAGCAGCCCGACAGGGGGCGGCTCCCCCTACGAGCAGTACTTC	CASSPTGGGSPYEQYF
-	TRBV20-1	TRBJ1-1	once	11	TGCAGTGCAAATCCGGGATCTGAAGCTTTCTTT	CSANPGSEAFF
-	TRBV9	TRBJ1-1	-	15	TGTGCCAGCAGCGTAGGCCCAGGGTCGGCCACTGAAGCTTTCTTT	CASSVGPGSATEAFF
TRBD1	TRBV29-1	TRBJ2-1	-	12	TGCAGCGACCGACAGGGGGCTGGGGAGCAGTTCTTC	CSDRQGAGEQFF
-	TRBV3-1/TRBV3-2	TRBJ1-4	-	16	TGTGCCAGCAGCCAAGAATCGAGGGCAACTAATGAAAAACTGTTTTTT	CASSQESRATNEKLFF
TRBD1	TRBV28	TRBJ2-7	-	15	TGTGCCAGCAGTTTATTGGGGACAGGGGGCCAGGAGCAGTACTTC	CASSLLGTGGQEQYF
-	TRBV7-2	TRBJ2-1	-	15	TGTGCCAGCAGCTTAGGGCTAGCCTCCTACAATGAGCAGTTCTTC	CASSLGLASYNEQFF
TRBD1	TRBV19	TRBJ2-2	-	14	TGTGCCAGTAGTCCACAGGGGGGCACCGGGGAGCTGTTTTTT	CASSPQGGTGELFF
-	TRBV3-1/TRBV3-2	TRBJ1-5	-	12	TGTGCCAGCAGCCAGAGTCAACAGCCCCAGCATTTT	CASSQSQQPQHF
TRBD2	TRBV5-1	TRBJ2-7	once	15	TGCGCCAGCAGCAGGAGCGGGGGGGCCTACTACGAGCAGTACTTC	CASSRSGGAYYEQYF
TRBD1	TRBV28	TRBJ2-1	-	17	TGTGCCAGCAGCCCGTCGGGACAGGGAAGGTATAGGAATGAGCAGTTCTTC	CASSPSGQGRYRNEQFF
-	TRBV11-2	TRBJ2-5	few	16	TGTGCCAGCAGCCCTGGACAGCCCGTACTGCAAGAGACCCAGTACTTC	CASSPGQPVLQETQYF
TRBD1	TRBV7-2	TRBJ2-1	-	15	TGTGCCAGCAGCCGGGGACAGGGGGTCCGGGATTGGCAGTTCTTC	CASSRGQGVRDWQFF
TRBD1	TRBV2	TRBJ1-5	-	13	TGTGCCAGCAGGGGGACAGGGGATCAGCCCCAGCATTTT	CASRGTGDQPQHF
TRBD2	TRBV10-2	TRBJ2-1	-	15	TGCGCCAGCCGAATAGGCGGGGGGGCCGGTAATGAGCAGTTCTTC	CASRIGGGAGNEQFF
TRBD1	TRBV18	TRBJ2-2	-	15	TGTGCCAGCTCACTTGGACAGGCTAACACCGGGGAGCTGTTTTTT	CASSLGQANTGELFF
-	TRBV6-2/TRBV6-3	TRBJ2-2	few	16	TGTGCCAGCAGTTACCAAAGACAGGTTCACACCGGGGAGCTGTTTTTT	CASSYQRQVHTGELFF
TRBD1	TRBV5-6	TRBJ1-1	-	14	TGTGCCAGCAGATATATTCAGGGGGGCACTGAAGCTTTCTTT	CASRYIQGGTEAFF
TRBD2	TRBV24-1	TRBJ2-3	-	15	TGTGCCACCAGTGATCCCGGGACTACCGAAGATACGCAGTATTTT	CATSDPGTTEDTQYF
TRBD2	TRBV4-2	TRBJ2-7	once	15	TGTGCCAGCAGCCAAGAAGTAGCGGGGGGCTACGAGCAGTACTTC	CASSQEVAGGYEQYF